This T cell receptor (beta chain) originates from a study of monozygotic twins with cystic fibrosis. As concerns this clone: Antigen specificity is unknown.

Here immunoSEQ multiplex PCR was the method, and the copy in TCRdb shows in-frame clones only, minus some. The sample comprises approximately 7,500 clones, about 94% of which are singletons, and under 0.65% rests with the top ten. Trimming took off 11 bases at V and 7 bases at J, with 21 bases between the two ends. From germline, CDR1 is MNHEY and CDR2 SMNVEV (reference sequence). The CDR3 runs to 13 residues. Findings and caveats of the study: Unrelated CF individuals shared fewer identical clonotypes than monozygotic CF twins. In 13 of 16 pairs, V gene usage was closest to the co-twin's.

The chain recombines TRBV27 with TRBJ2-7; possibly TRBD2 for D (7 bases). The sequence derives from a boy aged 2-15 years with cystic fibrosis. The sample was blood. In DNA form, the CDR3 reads TGTGCCGCAACCAGGGGAGGGTCTGGGGAGCAGTACTTC. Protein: CAATRGGSGEQYF.